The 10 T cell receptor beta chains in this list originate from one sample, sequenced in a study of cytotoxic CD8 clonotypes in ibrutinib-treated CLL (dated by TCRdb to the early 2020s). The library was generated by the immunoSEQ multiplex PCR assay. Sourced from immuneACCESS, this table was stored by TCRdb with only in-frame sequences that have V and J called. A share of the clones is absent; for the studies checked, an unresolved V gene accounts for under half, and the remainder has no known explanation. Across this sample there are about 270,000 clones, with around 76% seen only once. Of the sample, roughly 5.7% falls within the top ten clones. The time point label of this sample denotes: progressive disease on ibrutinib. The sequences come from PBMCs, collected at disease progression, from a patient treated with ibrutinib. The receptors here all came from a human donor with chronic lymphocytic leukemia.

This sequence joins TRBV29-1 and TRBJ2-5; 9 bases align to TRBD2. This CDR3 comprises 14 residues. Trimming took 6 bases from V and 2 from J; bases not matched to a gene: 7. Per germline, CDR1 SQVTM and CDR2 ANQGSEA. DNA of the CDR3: TGCAGCGTCGCCAGGCTAGCGGGGCAAGAGACCCAGTACTTC. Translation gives CSVARLAGQETQYF. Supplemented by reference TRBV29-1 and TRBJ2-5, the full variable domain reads SAVISQKPSRDICQRGTSLTIQCQVDSQVTMMFWYRQQPGQSLTLIATANQGSEATYESGFVIDKFPISRPNLTFSTLTVSNMSPEDSSIYLCSVARLAGQETQYFGPGTRLLVL.

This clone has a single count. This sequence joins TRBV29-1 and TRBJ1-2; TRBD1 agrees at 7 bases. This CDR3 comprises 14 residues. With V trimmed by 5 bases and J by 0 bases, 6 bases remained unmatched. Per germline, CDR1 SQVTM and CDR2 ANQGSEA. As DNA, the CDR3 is TGCAGCGTTTATCAGGGGGTACCTAACTATGGCTACACCTTC. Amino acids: CSVYQGVPNYGYTF.

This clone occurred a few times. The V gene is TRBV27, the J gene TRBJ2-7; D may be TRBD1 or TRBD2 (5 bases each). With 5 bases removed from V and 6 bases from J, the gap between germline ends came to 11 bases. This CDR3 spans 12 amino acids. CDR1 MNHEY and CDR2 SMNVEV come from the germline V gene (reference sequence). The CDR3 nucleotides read TGTGCCAGCAGTCAAGCAGGGACCGAGCAGTACTTC. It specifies CASSQAGTEQYF.

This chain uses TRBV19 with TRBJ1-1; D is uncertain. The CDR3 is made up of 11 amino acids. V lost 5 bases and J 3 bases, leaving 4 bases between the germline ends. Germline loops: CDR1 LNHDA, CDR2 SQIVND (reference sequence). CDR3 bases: TGTGCCAGTAGTCTTTACACTGAAGCTTTCTTT. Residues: CASSLYTEAFF.

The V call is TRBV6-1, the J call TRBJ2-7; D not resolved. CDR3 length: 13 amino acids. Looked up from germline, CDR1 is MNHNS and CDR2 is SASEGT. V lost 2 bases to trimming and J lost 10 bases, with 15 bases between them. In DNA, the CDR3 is TGTGCCAGCAGTGAAATTTTGGGGTTCTTTCAGTACTTC. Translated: CASSEILGFFQYF.

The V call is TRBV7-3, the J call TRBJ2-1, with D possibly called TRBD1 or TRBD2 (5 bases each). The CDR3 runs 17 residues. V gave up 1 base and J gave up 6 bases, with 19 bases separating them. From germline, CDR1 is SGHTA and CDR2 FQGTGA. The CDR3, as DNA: TGTGCCAGCAGCTTAATGGGGGTTCAGAACGGAGCCAATGAGCAGTTCTTC. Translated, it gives CASSLMGVQNGANEQFF. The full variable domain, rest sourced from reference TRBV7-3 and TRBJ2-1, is GAGVSQTPSNKVTEKGKYVELRCDPISGHTALYWYRQSLGQGPEFLIYFQGTGAADDSGLPNDRFFAVRPEGSVSTLKIQRTERGDSAVYLCASSLMGVQNGANEQFFGPGTRLTVL.

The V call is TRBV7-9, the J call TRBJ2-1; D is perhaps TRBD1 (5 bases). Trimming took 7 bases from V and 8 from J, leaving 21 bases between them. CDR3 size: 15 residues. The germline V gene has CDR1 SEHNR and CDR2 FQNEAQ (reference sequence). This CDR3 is CASTGWQGPPYEQFF. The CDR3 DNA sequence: TGTGCCAGCACCGGATGGCAGGGTCCCCCCTATGAGCAGTTCTTC. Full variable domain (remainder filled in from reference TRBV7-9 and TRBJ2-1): DTGVSQNPRHKITKRGQNVTFRCDPISEHNRLYWYRQTLGQGPEFLTYFQNEAQLEKSRLLSDRFSAERPKGSFSTLEIQRTEQGDSAMYLCASTGWQGPPYEQFFGPGTRLTVL.

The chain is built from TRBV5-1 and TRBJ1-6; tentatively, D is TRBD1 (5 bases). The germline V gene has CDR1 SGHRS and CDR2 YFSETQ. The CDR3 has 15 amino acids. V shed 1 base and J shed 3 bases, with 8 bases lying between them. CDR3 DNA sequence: TGCGCCAGCAGCTTGACAGGCGGCTATAATTCACCCCTCCACTTT. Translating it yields CASSLTGGYNSPLHF.

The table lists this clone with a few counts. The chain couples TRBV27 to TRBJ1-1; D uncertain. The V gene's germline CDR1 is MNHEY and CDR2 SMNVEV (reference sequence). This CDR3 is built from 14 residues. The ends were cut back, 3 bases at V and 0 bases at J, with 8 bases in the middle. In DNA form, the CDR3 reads TGTGCCAGCAGTTTTTCACAGCTGAACACTGAAGCTTTCTTT. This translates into CASSFSQLNTEAFF.

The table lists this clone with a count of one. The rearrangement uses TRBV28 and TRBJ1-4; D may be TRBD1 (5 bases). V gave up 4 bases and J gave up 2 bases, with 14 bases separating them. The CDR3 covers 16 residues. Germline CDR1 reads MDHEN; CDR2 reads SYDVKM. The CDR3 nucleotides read TGTGCCAGCAGTTCCATGGGGCCAGCGACTAATGAAAAACTGTTTTTT. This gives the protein CASSSMGPATNEKLFF.